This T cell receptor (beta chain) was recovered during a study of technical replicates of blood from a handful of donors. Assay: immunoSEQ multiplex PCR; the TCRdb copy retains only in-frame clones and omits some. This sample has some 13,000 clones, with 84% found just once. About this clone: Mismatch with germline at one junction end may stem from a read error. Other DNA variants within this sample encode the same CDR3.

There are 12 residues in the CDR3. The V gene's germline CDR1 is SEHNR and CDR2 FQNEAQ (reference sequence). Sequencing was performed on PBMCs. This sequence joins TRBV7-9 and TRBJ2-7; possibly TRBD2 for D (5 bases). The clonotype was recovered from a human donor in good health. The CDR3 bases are TGCGCCAGCAGCATCGAGGGTAGCGAGCAGTACTTC. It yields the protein CASSIEGSEQYF.